Shown below are 24 T cell receptor beta chains from a single sample sequenced in a study of cytomegalovirus exposure and HLA in healthy donors. Primers for the PCR totalled 60 Vbeta and 13 Jbeta. TCRdb's copy holds only in-frame clones and misses some; the assay was immunoSEQ multiplex PCR. The sample has about 130,000 clones, roughly 78% seen once. The sequenced sample consisted of PBMCs. Receptors were obtained from a man younger than 45 in good health and CMV-seronegative.

In its sample, this clone was seen a few times. V usage is TRBV25-1 and J usage is TRBJ2-2; D gene uncertain. Trimming removed 4 bases from V and 3 bases from J, with 15 bases in between. The CDR3 extends over 16 amino acids. The germline V gene has CDR1 MGHDK and CDR2 SYGVNS. The chain's CDR3 is CASSARWRSHTGELFF. CDR3 bases: TGTGCCAGCAGTGCCCGATGGAGATCCCACACCGGGGAGCTGTTTTTT.

The rearrangement links TRBV18 to TRBJ2-5, with 11 bases fitting TRBD2. Near its end, the DNA agrees better with TRBJ2-7, so the J call may be wrong. Germline V lookup: CDR1 KGHSH, CDR2 LQKENI. CDR3 size: 15 residues. In DNA, the CDR3 is TGTGCCAGCTCGTTTGCCGGGACTAGCGGTTACGAGCAGTACTTC. It codes for CASSFAGTSGYEQYF.

The V call is TRBV2, the J call TRBJ1-2, with TRBD1 identical over 9 bases. The CDR3 has 14 residues. Germline V gene lookup returns CDR1 SNHLY and CDR2 FYNNEI. The junction had 9 bases not matched to a gene; V was cut back by 6 bases and J by 7 bases. The CDR3: CASRLGQGTSGYTF. CDR3 DNA: TGTGCCAGCAGGTTGGGACAGGGAACGTCTGGCTACACCTTC.

This clone appeared a single time. The chain links TRBV5-1 to TRBJ1-1, with 7 bases lining up with TRBD1. The CDR3 length is 16 residues. The junction had 11 bases not matched to a gene; V was cut back by 2 bases and J by 4 bases. Germline V lookup: CDR1 SGHRS, CDR2 YFSETQ. CDR3 residues: CASSLPRTGRATEAFF. The CDR3 DNA sequence: TGCGCCAGCAGCTTACCAAGGACAGGACGGGCCACTGAAGCTTTCTTT. The full variable domain, its missing parts supplied by reference TRBV5-1 and TRBJ1-1, is KAGVTQTPRYLIKTRGQQVTLSCSPISGHRSVSWYQQTPGQGLQFLFEYFSETQRNKGNFPGRFSGRQFSNSRSEMNVSTLELGDSALYLCASSLPRTGRATEAFFGQGTRLTVV.

This clone appeared a single time. The chain has TRBV4-1 and TRBJ1-6; D perhaps matches TRBD1 (5 bases). This CDR3 spans 15 amino acids. Per germline, CDR1 MGHRA and CDR2 YSYEKL. The ends were cut back, 0 bases at V and 2 bases at J, with 5 bases in the middle. In nucleotides, the CDR3 is TGCGCCAGCAGCCAAGAGACAGCCTATAATTCACCCCTCCACTTT. It specifies CASSQETAYNSPLHF.

This clone was recorded only once. The chain joins TRBV13 to TRBJ2-2, with 9 bases aligning to TRBD2. The length of the CDR3 is 17 residues. CDR1 and CDR2 (germline): PRHDT, FYEKMQ (reference sequence). Losses at the gene ends were 2 bases for V and 4 bases for J; bases not matched to a gene: 8. This CDR3 is CASSLRREGRRTGELFF. CDR3 DNA sequence: TGTGCCAGCAGCTTACGGCGGGAGGGCCGACGCACCGGGGAGCTGTTTTTT. Supplemented by reference TRBV13 and TRBJ2-2, the full variable domain reads AAGVIQSPRHLIKEKRETATLKCYPIPRHDTVYWYQQGPGQDPQFLISFYEKMQSDKGSIPDRFSAQQFSDYHSELNMSSLELGDSALYFCASSLRREGRRTGELFFGEGSRLTVL.

The chain uses TRBV6-5 and TRBJ2-5; 10 bases agree with TRBD1. The CDR3 has 15 amino acids. The germline V gene has CDR1 MNHEY and CDR2 SVGAGI. J gave up 4 bases and V 5 bases, and 7 bases lay outside the gene matches. The CDR3 is CASSTRTGGRETQYF. The DNA of the CDR3 is TGTGCCAGCAGTACGCGGACAGGGGGAAGAGAGACCCAGTACTTC.

This clone was counted a single time. The chain is built from TRBV5-4 and TRBJ1-4; a weak D match, TRBD1 (6 bases). The CDR3 has 16 residues. With 2 bases removed from V and 7 bases from J, the gap between germline ends came to 18 bases. Germline loops: CDR1 SGHNT, CDR2 YYREEE (reference sequence). CDR3 in amino acids: CASSFSSLDSSEKLFF. The CDR3 DNA is TGTGCCAGCAGCTTTAGTTCGTTGGACAGCAGTGAAAAACTGTTTTTT.

This chain links TRBV6-6 with TRBJ2-5, with D perhaps matching TRBD2 (5 bases). The CDR3 runs to 13 residues. Between the trimmed V and J ends, which lost 2 bases and 5 bases, there was a span of 9 bases. The V gene's germline CDR1 is MNHNY and CDR2 SVGAGI (reference sequence). CDR3 residues: CASSYPRRETQYF. CDR3 coding DNA: TGTGCCAGCAGTTACCCGAGGAGGGAGACCCAGTACTTC.

This clone was observed once. In DNA, the CDR3 is TGTGCCAGCAGTGAACAGTATAATCAGCCCCAGCATTTT. It codes for CASSEQYNQPQHF. V is TRBV2 and J is TRBJ1-5; D not resolved. This CDR3 has 13 amino acids. V lost 2 bases and J 4 bases, leaving 6 bases between the germline ends. CDR1 is SNHLY and CDR2 is FYNNEI in the germline V gene. Looking up the rest from reference TRBV2 and TRBJ1-5 gives the full variable domain: EPEVTQTPSHQVTQMGQEVILRCVPISNHLYFYWYRQILGQKVEFLVSFYNNEISEKSEIFDDQFSVERPDGSNFTLKIRSTKLEDSAMYFCASSEQYNQPQHFGDGTRLSIL.

The chain carries TRBV6-5 and TRBJ2-7, with D tentatively TRBD2 (6 bases). Germline V CDR1 and CDR2: MNHEY, SVGAGI. The V end was cut by 2 bases, the J end by 4 bases, with 12 bases between. The CDR3 has 14 amino acids. As DNA, the CDR3 is TGTGCCAGCAGTTACCGAGGGAGCGGGTACGAGCAGTACTTC. The encoded protein is CASSYRGSGYEQYF.

The rearrangement links TRBV19 to TRBJ1-6; D is undetermined. The CDR3 loop spans 13 amino acids. In germline, CDR1 is LNHDA, CDR2 SQIVND (reference sequence). The germline V and J ends were trimmed by 0 bases and 7 bases, with 4 bases remaining between them. CDR3 loop: CASSIDRNSPLHF. As DNA, the CDR3 is TGTGCCAGTAGTATAGATCGGAATTCACCCCTCCACTTT.

The chain employs TRBV5-1 and TRBJ1-5; 10 bases are shared with TRBD1. The length of the CDR3 is 15 residues. CDR1 and CDR2 (germline): SGHRS, YFSETQ. V lost 4 bases, J lost 4 bases, and 5 bases stayed unmatched. The CDR3 reads CASSPAGQGNQPQHF. In DNA, the CDR3 is TGCGCCAGCAGCCCCGCGGGACAGGGGAATCAGCCCCAGCATTTT.

This chain uses TRBV5-1 with TRBJ1-2, with a tentative D call TRBD1 (5 bases). The CDR3 covers 15 residues. Germline V gene data show CDR1 as SGHRS and CDR2 as YFSETQ. The V and J ends lost 0 bases and 0 bases respectively, with 9 bases between them. For the CDR3, the DNA is TGCGCCAGCAGCTTGGGGGGACTCTCTAACTATGGCTACACCTTC. Its translation is CASSLGGLSNYGYTF.

J is TRBJ2-3 and V is TRBV9; D is unclear. V lost 4 bases and J lost 2, with 14 bases in between. Germline V CDR1 and CDR2: SGDLS, YYNGEE. This CDR3 has 15 amino acids. In nucleotides, the CDR3 is TGTGCCAGCAGCACAGATCCCCGGAACACAGATACGCAGTATTTT. It yields the protein CASSTDPRNTDTQYF.

In its sample, this clone was seen a few times. The chain recombines TRBV28 with TRBJ2-7, with a tentative D call TRBD1 (6 bases). The length of the CDR3 is 13 residues. Trimming cost V 3 bases and J 4 bases, with 10 bases left between them. The V gene's germline CDR1 is MDHEN and CDR2 SYDVKM. The CDR3 coding sequence is TGTGCCAGCAGTTTGCAACAGGGTTACGAGCAGTACTTC. Translation: CASSLQQGYEQYF.

The chain employs TRBV4-1 and TRBJ2-3, with D perhaps matching TRBD2 (8 bases). This CDR3 has 18 residues. V gave up 0 bases and J gave up 3 bases, with 19 bases separating them. Germline values: CDR1 MGHRA, CDR2 YSYEKL. CDR3 region: CASSQERGRGALTDTQYF. The CDR3 DNA reads as TGCGCCAGCAGCCAAGAGAGGGGGCGGGGGGCCCTTACAGATACGCAGTATTTT.

This clone showed up just once. V and J are TRBV6-1 and TRBJ1-6; 11 positions agree with TRBD1. This CDR3 is 15 amino acids long. Germline assignment: CDR1 MNHNS and CDR2 SASEGT. Trimming took 9 bases from V and 9 from J; bases not matched to a gene: 10. The CDR3 region is CASSNLGQGASPLHF. The CDR3 DNA follows: TGTGCCAGTTCCAACCTTGGACAGGGGGCTTCACCCCTCCACTTT.

The chain is built from TRBV2 and TRBJ2-1; no clear D gene. This CDR3 contains 14 residues. Germline V gene lookup returns CDR1 SNHLY and CDR2 FYNNEI. Trimming left V 1 base short and J 4 bases short, with 8 bases between. CDR3 region: CASSEVAPYNEQFF. The CDR3 bases are TGTGCCAGCAGTGAAGTAGCACCTTACAATGAGCAGTTCTTC.

This clone was seen a handful of times. The gene calls are TRBV4-2 and TRBJ2-1; possible D gene TRBD2, 7 bases. The CDR3 totals 12 residues. Germline CDR1 and CDR2: LGHNA and YNFKEQ. Between the trimmed V and J ends, which lost 4 bases and 15 bases, there was a span of 16 bases. CDR3 residues: CASSPTWGGLFF. CDR3 bases: TGTGCCAGCAGCCCGACATGGGGGGGCCTGTTCTTC.

V and J are TRBV4-3 and TRBJ2-3; 8 bases fit TRBD2. The trim removed 0 bases at V and 3 bases at J, leaving 8 bases unmatched. Germline values: CDR1 LGHNA, CDR2 YSLEER. This CDR3 is 17 amino acids long. The CDR3: CASSQDPPGLGTDTQYF. The CDR3 coding sequence is TGCGCCAGCAGCCAAGACCCGCCGGGACTAGGAACAGATACGCAGTATTTT.

This clone was counted a single time. The chain has TRBV9 and TRBJ2-6, with D possibly TRBD2 on 5 matching bases. The CDR3 has 18 amino acids. Trimming took off 3 bases at V and 1 base at J, with 17 bases between the two ends. The germline V gene encodes CDR1 SGDLS and CDR2 YYNGEE. The CDR3 DNA reads as TGTGCCAGCAGCGACCCGTCCGGGGAGAAGTCTGGGGCCAACGTCCTGACTTTC. It codes for CASSDPSGEKSGANVLTF.

This chain joins TRBV19 and TRBJ1-5; weak D call: TRBD1 (5 bases). The CDR3 contains 15 residues. Germline lookup yields CDR1 LNHDA and CDR2 SQIVND (reference sequence). Trimming shortened V by 7 bases and J by 0 bases, and 13 bases separated the two germline ends. DNA of the CDR3: TGTGCCAGTAAATGGGGCCAGGATAGCAATCAGCCCCAGCATTTT. Its protein is CASKWGQDSNQPQHF. Complete variable domain (other parts from reference TRBV19 and TRBJ1-5): DGGITQSPKYLFRKEGQNVTLSCEQNLNHDAMYWYRQDPGQGLRLIYYSQIVNDFQKGDIAEGYSVSREKKESFPLTVTSAQKNPTAFYLCASKWGQDSNQPQHFGDGTRLSIL.

The genes are TRBV2 and TRBJ2-3, with TRBD1 matching 10 bases. The germline V gene has CDR1 SNHLY and CDR2 FYNNEI. V lost 6 bases and J lost 2; bases outside the gene matches: 8. CDR3 length equals 16 residues. The CDR3 protein is CASSVRQGASTDTQYF. The DNA for the CDR3 is TGTGCCAGCAGCGTACGACAGGGGGCGTCCACAGATACGCAGTATTTT.